The clone carrying this T cell receptor beta chain was counted between two and nine times. Its antigen is currently unknown. Unsorted whole blood supplied the RNA, and germline DNA was extracted too. V lost 4 bases and J 5 bases, leaving 22 bases between the germline ends. The germline CDR1 and CDR2 sequences are SGHDT and YYEEEE. This CDR3 region has 16 residues. The data are from a study of tumor-infiltrating lymphocytes in primary liver carcinoma. Whole-study findings and limits: Tumor-adjacent and tumor-blood pairs shared a smaller degree of overlap than tumor region pairs.

Starting material of 500 to 600 ng total RNA yielded TCR beta cDNA via a constant-region primer. A slightly modified ARM-PCR protocol with three nested multiplex PCR rounds produced these TCR beta libraries. The two initial PCR rounds, roughly 10 cycles each, used TRBV1-TRBV30 forward and C-beta reverse primers. TCRdb called the multiplex PCR reads again in MiXCR, with one record for every CDR3 protein. The sample shows some 320,000 distinct CDR3 sequences, 50% to 70% of them seen only once. V is TRBV5-6 and J is TRBJ2-7; no definite D call. This receptor was obtained from a man aged 40-55 years with primary liver carcinoma and hepatitis B virus infection. Material for sequencing was peripheral blood. CDR3 residues: CASSPTRAGSRNEQYF. The CDR3 nucleotides are TGTGCCAGCAGCCCAACCCGGGCCGGCTCGCGCAACGAGCAGTACTTC.